This T cell receptor beta chain originates from a study of shared clonotypes between healthy human individuals. Study findings and constraints: Sorted-subset sequencing, rarefaction showed, was incomplete despite large depth. It was the non-shared clonotypes that had lower generation probabilities than clonotypes shared by all four donors.

Selected positively for CCR7 and CD45RO-negative, naive CD8 cells excluded terminally differentiated effector memory CD45RA+ cells. Only in-frame clones appear in the TCRdb table, and some are missing; sequencing was by immunoSEQ multiplex PCR. The table has about 2.1 million clones, 93% seen once. This CDR3 is 14 amino acids long. From germline, CDR1 is SGHAT and CDR2 FQNNGV. V lost 4 bases and J 4 bases, leaving 13 bases between the germline ends. This clone has just one count. The target antigen is unknown. The receptor was derived from a young man in good health. Some clones in this sample may be carry-over from other donors' samples. Sequencing was carried out using naive CD8+ T cells from PBMCs. The gene calls are TRBV11-2 and TRBJ1-2; TRBD1 is a possible D gene (5 bases). CDR3 amino acids: CASSSGLTSYGYTF. In DNA, the CDR3 is TGTGCCAGCAGCTCGGGACTGACAAGCTATGGCTACACCTTC. Full variable domain (remainder filled in from reference TRBV11-2 and TRBJ1-2): EAGVAQSPRYKIIEKRQSVAFWCNPISGHATLYWYQQILGQGPKLLIQFQNNGVVDDSQLPKDRFSAERLKGVDSTLKIQPAKLEDSAVYLCASSSGLTSYGYTFGSGTRLTVV.